This T cell receptor (beta chain) comes out of a study of cytomegalovirus exposure and HLA in healthy donors. Comment on this clone: The target antigen is unknown.

Findings and caveats of the study: The dataset shows that most TCR sequences were rare, while some public TCRs occurred in many donors. HLA-A and HLA-B allele assignments for most subjects were reportedly predicted accurately using TCR beta sequences.

Germline V CDR1 and CDR2: SNHLY, FYNNEI. The CDR3 length is 12 residues. Between the trimmed V and J ends, which lost 4 bases and 8 bases, there was a span of 11 bases. Vbeta (60) and Jbeta (13) primers were used in the PCR. The data were produced by immunoSEQ multiplex PCR, yet TCRdb's version contains in-frame clones alone and is incomplete. This sample carries around 170,000 clones, about 79% of them seen once, and the ten largest clones take around 1.5%. The origin of this receptor is a man younger than 35 in good health and CMV-seronegative. The chain couples TRBV2 to TRBJ1-2; D might be TRBD1 (5 bases). Sequenced: PBMCs. CDR3 sequence: CASSGQGGGYTF. CDR3 coding DNA: TGTGCCAGCAGTGGGCAGGGTGGAGGCTACACCTTC.